This T cell receptor beta chain originates from a study of technical replicates of blood from four donors. The repertoire was sequenced with immunoSEQ multiplex PCR; TCRdb's copy has only in-frame clones and lacks some. Found here are approximately 75,000 clones, 70% to 90% of them singletons; the top ten hold approximately 3.5%. The CDR3 consists of 14 residues. Germline trimming cut 3 bases from V and 3 bases from J; bases unmatched to any gene: 5. Germline V gene lookup returns CDR1 SEHNR and CDR2 FQNEAQ (reference sequence). This TCR was sampled from a human donor in good health. Some clones in this sample may be carry-over from other donors' samples. The chain recombines TRBV7-9 with TRBJ2-7; 7 bases are shared with TRBD2. Sample: PBMCs. The CDR3 nucleotides are TGTGCCAGCAGCTTCGGGGGGTCCCTCTACGAGCAGTACTTC. Its translation is CASSFGGSLYEQYF.